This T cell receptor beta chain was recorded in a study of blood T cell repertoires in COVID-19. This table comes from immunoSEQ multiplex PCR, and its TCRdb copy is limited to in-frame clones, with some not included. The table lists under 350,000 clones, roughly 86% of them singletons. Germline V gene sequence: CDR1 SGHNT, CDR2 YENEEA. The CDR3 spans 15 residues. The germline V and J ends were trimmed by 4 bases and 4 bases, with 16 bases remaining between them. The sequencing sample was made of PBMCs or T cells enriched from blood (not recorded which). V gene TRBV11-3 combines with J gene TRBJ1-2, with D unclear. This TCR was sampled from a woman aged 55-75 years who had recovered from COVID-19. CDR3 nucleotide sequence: TGTGCCAGCAGCTCCGACAATCTCGGAATCTATGGCTACACCTTC. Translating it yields CASSSDNLGIYGYTF.